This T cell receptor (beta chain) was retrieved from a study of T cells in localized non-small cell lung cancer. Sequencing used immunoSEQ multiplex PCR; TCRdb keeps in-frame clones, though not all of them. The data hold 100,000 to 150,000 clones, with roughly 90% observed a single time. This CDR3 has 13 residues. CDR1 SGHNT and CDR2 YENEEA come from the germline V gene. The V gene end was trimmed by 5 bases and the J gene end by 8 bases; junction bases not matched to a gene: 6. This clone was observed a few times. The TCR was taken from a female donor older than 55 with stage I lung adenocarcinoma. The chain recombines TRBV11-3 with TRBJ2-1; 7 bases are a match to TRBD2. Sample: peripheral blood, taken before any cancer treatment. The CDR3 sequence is CASSLGGSDEQFF. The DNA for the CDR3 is TGTGCCAGCAGCCTCGGGGGGAGCGATGAGCAGTTCTTC.